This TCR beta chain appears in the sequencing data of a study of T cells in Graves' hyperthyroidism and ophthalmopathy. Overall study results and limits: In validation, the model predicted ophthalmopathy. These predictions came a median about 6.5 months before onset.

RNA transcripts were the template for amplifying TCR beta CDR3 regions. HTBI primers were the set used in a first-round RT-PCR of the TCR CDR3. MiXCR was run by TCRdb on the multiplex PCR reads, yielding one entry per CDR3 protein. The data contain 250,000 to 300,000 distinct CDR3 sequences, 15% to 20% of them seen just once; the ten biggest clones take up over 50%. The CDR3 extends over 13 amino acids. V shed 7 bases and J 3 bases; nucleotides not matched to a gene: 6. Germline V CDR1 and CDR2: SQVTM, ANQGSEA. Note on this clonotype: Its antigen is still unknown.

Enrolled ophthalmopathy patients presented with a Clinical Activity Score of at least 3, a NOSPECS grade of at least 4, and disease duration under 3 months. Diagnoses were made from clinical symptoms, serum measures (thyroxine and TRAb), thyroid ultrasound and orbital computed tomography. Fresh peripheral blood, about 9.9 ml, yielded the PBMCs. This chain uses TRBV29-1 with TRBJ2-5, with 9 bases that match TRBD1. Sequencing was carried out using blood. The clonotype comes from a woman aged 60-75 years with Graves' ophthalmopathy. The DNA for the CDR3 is TGCAGCGGGGAAGGGACAGGGAAAGAGACCCAGTACTTC. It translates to CSGEGTGKETQYF.